The 4 T cell receptor beta chains in this list originate from one sample, sequenced in a study of monozygotic twins with inflammatory bowel disease. After re-calling the 5' RACE reads, TCRdb lists one entry per CDR3 protein, DNA absent. The table for this sample gives fewer than 550,000 distinct CDR3 sequences. The specimen was blood. Receptor source: a human donor with ulcerative colitis or Crohn's disease, or a healthy co-twin of an affected twin (not recorded which).

The V gene is TRBV19, the J gene TRBJ2-1; the D gene TCRdb calls, TRBD2, cannot be checked with no DNA. The CDR3 covers 14 residues. Germline assignment: CDR1 LNHDA and CDR2 SQIVND (reference sequence). CDR3 protein: CASSPLVGDNEQFF.

The V gene is TRBV5-1, the J gene TRBJ2-7; the D gene TCRdb calls, TRBD1, cannot be checked with no DNA. Per the germline V gene, CDR1 is SGHRS and CDR2 is YFSETQ. The CDR3 has 14 amino acids. The CDR3 loop is CASRPGQSQGEQYF.

The V call is TRBV4-1, the J call TRBJ2-4; the D gene TCRdb calls, TRBD1, cannot be checked with no DNA. The germline V gene has CDR1 MGHRA and CDR2 YSYEKL. This CDR3 is built from 16 residues. The CDR3 sequence: CASSQDAGGSKNMQYF.

The V gene is TRBV11-2, the J gene TRBJ2-5; TCRdb returns TRBD2, unconfirmable since there is no DNA. Germline CDR1 reads SGHAT; CDR2 reads FQNNGV. The CDR3 has 21 residues. The chain's CDR3 is CASSLVGPSGRTTLNQETQYF.